This entry lists 5 T cell receptor beta chains sequenced from one sample in a study of tumor-infiltrating lymphocytes in primary liver carcinoma (dated by TCRdb to about 2017). These reads were obtained on an Illumina HiSeq 2500. Starting from 450 to 500 ng total RNA, TCRbeta-specific cDNA was produced by reverse transcription with a constant-region primer and ProtoScript II reverse transcriptase. Construction of the TCRbeta libraries relied on three nested rounds of multiplex PCR, following a slightly modified ARM-PCR procedure. Each of the first two PCR rounds ran for nine to eleven cycles and used multiplex TRBV1-TRBV30 forward primers together with a Cbeta reverse primer. The public reads were run again by TCRdb, first through fastp at Q25 and then through MiXCR, and only productive beta chains were kept. Merged by CDR3 protein, the rows form single entries marked with the most common genes and DNA. The sample table lists fewer than 110,000 distinct CDR3 sequences, more than 65% of them with a count of one. Jointly, the top ten make up roughly 12% of the sample.

Without any cell sorting, total RNA and DNA were co-extracted from about 20-30 mg of bulk tissue using the AllPrep DNA/RNA mini kit. Sequencing was carried out using liver tumor tissue from sampling region 2. The cell subset or site label, as the study defines it: tumor region T2, inferior pole. These receptors were taken from a woman in her sixties with primary liver carcinoma and hepatitis B virus infection.

This clonotype was picked up a small number of times. The chain uses TRBV11-2 and TRBJ1-1; D gene unclear. Between the trimmed V and J ends, which lost 2 bases and 10 bases, there was a span of 14 bases. This CDR3 is 13 amino acids long. Germline V lookup: CDR1 SGHAT, CDR2 FQNNGV. CDR3 coding DNA: TGTGCCAGCAGCTTAAAGAGGTCTTCCGGAGCTTTCTTT. Translation gives CASSLKRSSGAFF.

The table lists this clonotype with many counts. V usage is TRBV12-3 or TRBV12-4 and J usage is TRBJ2-1; 7 nucleotides align to TRBD2. With V trimmed by 3 bases and J by 0 bases, 2 bases remained unmatched. The CDR3 sequence is 15 residues long. For the CDR3, the DNA is TGTGCCAGCAGTTTCAGGGAGGGCTCCTACAATGAGCAGTTCTTC. Amino acid sequence: CASSFREGSYNEQFF.

This chain links TRBV9 with TRBJ2-5, with 11 bases matching TRBD2. The V segment lost 7 bases and the J segment 2 bases; nucleotides outside the gene matches: 7. The germline CDR1 and CDR2 sequences are SGDLS and YYNGEE. CDR3 size: 15 residues. This chain's CDR3 is CASGGTSGTQETQYF. The DNA for the CDR3 is TGTGCCAGCGGCGGGACTAGCGGAACGCAAGAGACCCAGTACTTC.

This clonotype appeared a few times. The chain joins TRBV28 to TRBJ2-1; D is unclear. Trimming took off 5 bases at V and 5 bases at J, with 25 bases between the two ends. Germline CDR1 and CDR2: MDHEN and SYDVKM. The CDR3 loop spans 18 amino acids. The CDR3 spells CASSGLPPRLPNDNEQFF. DNA of the CDR3: TGTGCCAGCAGTGGCTTACCCCCCAGGTTGCCGAACGACAATGAGCAGTTCTTC.

The table lists this clonotype with a few counts. The conserved phenylalanine or tryptophan normally closing the CDR3 is absent here, so this likely arose from a read error. The rearrangement joins TRBV5-1 to TRBJ2-3, with a possible D match to TRBD2 (6 bases). This CDR3 region has 16 residues. Per germline, CDR1 SGHRS and CDR2 YFSETQ. Between the trimmed V and J ends, which lost 1 base and 5 bases, there was a span of 17 bases. The DNA of the CDR3 is TGCGCCAGCAGCTTGAAATTGGGAGGAGATGGAGATACGCAGTATCTT. Its protein is CASSLKLGGDGDTQYL.